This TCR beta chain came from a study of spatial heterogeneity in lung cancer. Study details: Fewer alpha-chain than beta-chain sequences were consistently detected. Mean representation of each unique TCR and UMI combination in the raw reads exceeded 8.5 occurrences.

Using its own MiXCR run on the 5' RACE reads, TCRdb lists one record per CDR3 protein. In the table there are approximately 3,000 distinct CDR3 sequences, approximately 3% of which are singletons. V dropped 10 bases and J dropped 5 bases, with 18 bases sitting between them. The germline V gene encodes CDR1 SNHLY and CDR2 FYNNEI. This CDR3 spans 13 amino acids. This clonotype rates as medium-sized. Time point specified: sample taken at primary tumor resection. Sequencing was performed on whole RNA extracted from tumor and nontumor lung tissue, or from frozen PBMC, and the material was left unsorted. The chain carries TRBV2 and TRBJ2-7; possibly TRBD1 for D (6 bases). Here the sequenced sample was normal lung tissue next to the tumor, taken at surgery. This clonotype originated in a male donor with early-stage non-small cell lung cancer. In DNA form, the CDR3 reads TGTGCCACAGGACAGCTTCAACCTAACGAGCAGTACTTC. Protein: CATGQLQPNEQYF.